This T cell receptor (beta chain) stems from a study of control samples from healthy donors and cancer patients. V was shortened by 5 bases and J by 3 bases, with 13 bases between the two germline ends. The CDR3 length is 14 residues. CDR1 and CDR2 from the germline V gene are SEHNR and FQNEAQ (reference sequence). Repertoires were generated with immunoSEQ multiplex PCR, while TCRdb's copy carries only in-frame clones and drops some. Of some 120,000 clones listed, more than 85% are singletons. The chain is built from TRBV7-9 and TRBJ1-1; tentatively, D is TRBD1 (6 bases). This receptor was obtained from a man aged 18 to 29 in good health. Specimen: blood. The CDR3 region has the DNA TGTGCCAGCAGCCGGGACACCAGATACACTGAAGCTTTCTTT. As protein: CASSRDTRYTEAFF.